This TCR beta chain was identified in a study of shared clonotypes between healthy human individuals. V lost 1 base and J lost 5, with 18 bases in between. Germline CDR1 and CDR2: SGHDT and YYEEEE. This CDR3 is 16 amino acids long. Assay used: immunoSEQ multiplex PCR; TCRdb lists only in-frame clones, some missing. The repertoire holds roughly 2.4 million clones, with roughly 95% as singletons. The sequence was obtained from a man younger than 30 in good health. The chain uses TRBV5-6 and TRBJ2-5; D is possibly TRBD2 (6 bases). Sequenced input: naive CD4+ T cells sorted from blood. Subset noted: CD45RA+ positively selected. The CDR3 nucleotides are TGTGCCAGCAGCTTGATTTACGGGAGAGGGGTGGAGACCCAGTACTTC. This translates into CASSLIYGRGVETQYF.